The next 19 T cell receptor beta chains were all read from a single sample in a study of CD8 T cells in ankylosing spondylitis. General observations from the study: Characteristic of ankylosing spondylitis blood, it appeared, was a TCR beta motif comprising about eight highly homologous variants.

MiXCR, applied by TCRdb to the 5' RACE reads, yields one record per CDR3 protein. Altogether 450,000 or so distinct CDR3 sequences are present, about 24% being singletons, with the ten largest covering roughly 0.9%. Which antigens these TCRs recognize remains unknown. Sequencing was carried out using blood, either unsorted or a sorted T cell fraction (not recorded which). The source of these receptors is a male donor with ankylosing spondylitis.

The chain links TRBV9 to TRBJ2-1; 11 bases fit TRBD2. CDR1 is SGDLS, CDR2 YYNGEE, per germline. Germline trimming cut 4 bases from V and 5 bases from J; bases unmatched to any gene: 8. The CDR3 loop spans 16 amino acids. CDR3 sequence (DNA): TGTGCCAGCAGCCCAATACGACTAGCGGGAAACAATGAGCAGTTCTTC. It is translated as CASSPIRLAGNNEQFF.

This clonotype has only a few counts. The DNA for the CDR3 is TGCAGTGCTTTTACAGGGTTTAGCAATCAGCCCCAGCATTTT. It specifies CSAFTGFSNQPQHF. The V gene is TRBV20-1, the J gene TRBJ1-5, with D possibly matching TRBD1 (6 bases). Trimming pared 5 bases from V and 0 bases from J, leaving 11 bases between. Per germline, CDR1 DFQATT and CDR2 SNEGSKA (reference sequence). This CDR3 is 14 amino acids long.

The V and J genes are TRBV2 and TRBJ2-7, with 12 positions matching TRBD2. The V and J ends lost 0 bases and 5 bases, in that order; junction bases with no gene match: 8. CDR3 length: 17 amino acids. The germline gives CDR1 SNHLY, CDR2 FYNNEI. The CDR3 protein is CASSEALGLAGLDEQYV. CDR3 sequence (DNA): TGTGCCAGCAGTGAAGCCCTGGGACTAGCGGGCCTTGACGAGCAGTACGTC.

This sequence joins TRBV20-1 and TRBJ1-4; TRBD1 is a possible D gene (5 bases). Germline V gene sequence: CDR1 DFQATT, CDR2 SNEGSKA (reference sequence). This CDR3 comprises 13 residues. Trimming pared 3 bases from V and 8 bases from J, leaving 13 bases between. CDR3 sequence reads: CSASPGSEEKLFF. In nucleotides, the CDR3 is TGCAGTGCTAGCCCAGGGTCTGAGGAAAAACTGTTTTTT.

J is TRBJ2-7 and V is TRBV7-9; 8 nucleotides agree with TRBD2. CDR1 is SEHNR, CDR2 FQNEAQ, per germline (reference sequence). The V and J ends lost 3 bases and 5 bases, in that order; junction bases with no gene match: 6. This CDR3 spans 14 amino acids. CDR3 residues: CASSLAGTSNEQYV. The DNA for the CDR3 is TGTGCCAGCAGCTTGGCGGGGACTAGTAACGAGCAGTACGTC.

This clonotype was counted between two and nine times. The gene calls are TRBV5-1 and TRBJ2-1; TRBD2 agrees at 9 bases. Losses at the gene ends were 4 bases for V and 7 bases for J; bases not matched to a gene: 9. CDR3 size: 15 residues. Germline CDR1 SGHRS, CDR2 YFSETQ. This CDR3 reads CASSNSGSPGNEQFF. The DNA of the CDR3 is TGCGCCAGCAGCAATAGCGGGAGCCCCGGAAATGAGCAGTTCTTC.

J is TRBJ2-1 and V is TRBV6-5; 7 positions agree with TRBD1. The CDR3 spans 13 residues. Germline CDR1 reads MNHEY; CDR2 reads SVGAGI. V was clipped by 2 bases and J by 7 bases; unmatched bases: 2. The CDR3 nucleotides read TGTGCCAGCAGTTACCAGGGACAGAATGAGCAGTTCTTC. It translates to CASSYQGQNEQFF.

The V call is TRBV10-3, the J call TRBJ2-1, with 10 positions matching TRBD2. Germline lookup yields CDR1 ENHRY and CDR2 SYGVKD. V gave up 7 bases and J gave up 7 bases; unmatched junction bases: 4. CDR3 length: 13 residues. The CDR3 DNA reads TGTGCCATCACTGTAGCGGGAGGTAATGAGCAGTTCTTC. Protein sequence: CAITVAGGNEQFF.

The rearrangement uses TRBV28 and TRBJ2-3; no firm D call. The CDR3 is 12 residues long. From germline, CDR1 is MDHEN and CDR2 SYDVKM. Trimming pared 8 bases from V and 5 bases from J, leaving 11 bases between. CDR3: CASGTLGDTQYF. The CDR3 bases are TGTGCCAGCGGAACCCTAGGAGATACGCAGTATTTT.

The CDR3 DNA is TGTGCCAGCAGCTTGGAGACTAGAGGTGGGGATGAGCAGTTCTTC. Translation: CASSLETRGGDEQFF. This chain connects TRBV5-6 to TRBJ2-1; TRBD2 is a possible D gene (6 bases). Germline assignment: CDR1 SGHDT and CDR2 YYEEEE. With 0 bases removed from V and 8 bases from J, the gap between germline ends came to 15 bases. This CDR3 region has 15 residues.

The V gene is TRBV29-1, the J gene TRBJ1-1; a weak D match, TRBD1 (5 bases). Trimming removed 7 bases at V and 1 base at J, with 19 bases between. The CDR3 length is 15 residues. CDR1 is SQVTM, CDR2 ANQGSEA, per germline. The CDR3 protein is CSAQAGQTTNTEAFF. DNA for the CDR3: TGCAGCGCCCAAGCAGGGCAGACCACGAACACTGAAGCTTTCTTT.

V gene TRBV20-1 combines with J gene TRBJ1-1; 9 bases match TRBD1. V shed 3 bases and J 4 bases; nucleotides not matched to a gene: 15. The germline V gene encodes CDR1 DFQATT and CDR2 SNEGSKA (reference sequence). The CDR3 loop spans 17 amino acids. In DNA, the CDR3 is TGCAGTGCTAGGGGACGACAGGGGGAAAGTGTGGCCACTGAAGCTTTCTTT. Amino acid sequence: CSARGRQGESVATEAFF.

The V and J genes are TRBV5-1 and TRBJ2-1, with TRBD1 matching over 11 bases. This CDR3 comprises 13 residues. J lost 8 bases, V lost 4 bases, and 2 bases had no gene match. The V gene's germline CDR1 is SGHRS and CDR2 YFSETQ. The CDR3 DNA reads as TGCGCCAGCAGCGGGACAGGGGGGGATGAGCAGTTCTTC. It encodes CASSGTGGDEQFF.

The CDR3 protein is CASSQELRGSAYNEQFF. Written as DNA, the CDR3 is TGTGCCAGCAGCCAAGAGCTGAGGGGTAGCGCCTACAATGAGCAGTTCTTC. The chain links TRBV4-2 to TRBJ2-1; the D call may be TRBD1 or TRBD2 (5 bases each). Germline V gene sequence: CDR1 LGHNA, CDR2 YNFKEQ. The ends were cut back, 0 bases at V and 2 bases at J, with 14 bases in the middle. The CDR3 is 17 amino acids.

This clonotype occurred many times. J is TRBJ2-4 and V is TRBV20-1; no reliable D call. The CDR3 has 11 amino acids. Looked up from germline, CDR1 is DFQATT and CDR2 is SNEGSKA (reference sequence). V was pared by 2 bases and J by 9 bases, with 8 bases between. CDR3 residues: CSARTPTIQYF. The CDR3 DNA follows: TGCAGTGCTAGAACTCCAACCATTCAGTACTTC.

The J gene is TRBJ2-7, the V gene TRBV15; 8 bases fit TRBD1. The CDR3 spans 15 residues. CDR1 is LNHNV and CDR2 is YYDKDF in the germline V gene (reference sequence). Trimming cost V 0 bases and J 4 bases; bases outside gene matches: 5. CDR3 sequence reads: CATSREWQGAYEQYF. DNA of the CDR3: TGTGCCACCAGCAGAGAGTGGCAGGGGGCTTACGAGCAGTACTTC.

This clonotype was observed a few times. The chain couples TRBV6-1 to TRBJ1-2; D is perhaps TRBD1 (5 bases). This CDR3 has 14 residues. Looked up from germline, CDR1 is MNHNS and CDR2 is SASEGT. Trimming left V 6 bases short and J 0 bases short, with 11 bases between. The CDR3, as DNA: TGTGCCAGCAGGGCGGGGCCCGCTAACTATGGCTACACCTTC. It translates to CASRAGPANYGYTF.

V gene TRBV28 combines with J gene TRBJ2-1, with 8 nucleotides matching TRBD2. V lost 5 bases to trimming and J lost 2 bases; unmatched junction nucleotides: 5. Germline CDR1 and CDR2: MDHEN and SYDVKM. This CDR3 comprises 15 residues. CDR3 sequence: CASSPRLATYNEQFF. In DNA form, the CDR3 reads TGTGCCAGCAGTCCCAGACTAGCGACCTACAATGAGCAGTTCTTC.

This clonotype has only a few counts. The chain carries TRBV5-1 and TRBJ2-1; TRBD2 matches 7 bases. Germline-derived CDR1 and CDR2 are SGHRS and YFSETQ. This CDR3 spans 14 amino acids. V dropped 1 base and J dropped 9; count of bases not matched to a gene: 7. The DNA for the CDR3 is TGCGCCAGCAGCTTGTGGCGGGAGAGGCGTGAGCAGTTCTTC. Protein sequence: CASSLWRERREQFF.